This T cell receptor (beta chain) was found in a study of PD-L1 blockade in urothelial cancer (dated by TCRdb to between 2016 and 2019). Describing the broader study: Therapy was started in the mid-2010s for all patients, and atezolizumab 1,200 mg was administered intravenously every 3 weeks. The study was an exploratory multi-omic analysis of somatic, immune and clinical correlates of response to PD-L1 blockade with atezolizumab in urothelial cancer. Blood samples gave median yields of approximately 130,000 T cells and 82,636 unique TCRs, along with a median clonality of 0.080. Blood samples were analyzed at two time points: 3 weeks after treatment start (second dose) and 6 weeks after treatment start. Some 29 patients had pretreatment blood TCR-seq, about 24 had at least one posttreatment blood collection, and about 24 had tumor TCR-seq. Patients had an ECOG performance status of 0 or 1 and had received between 0 and 3 prior chemotherapy regimens. Pretreatment tumor samples and matched peripheral blood, collected serially before and after atezolizumab treatment, underwent TCR sequencing. About nine tenths of the roughly 29 patients were identified as males with urothelial cancer of bladder origin, and a prior smoking history was reported by 18 of 29 patients. Durable clinical benefit was achieved by nine patients and was not achieved by 20 patients. In the same patients, pretreatment tumors underwent whole exome sequencing and RNA sequencing in addition to TCR sequencing. Progression-free survival longer than 6 months counted as durable clinical benefit, and TCR features were additionally tested against both progression-free and overall survival.

The sample's time point label, in plain terms: pretreatment peripheral blood. A cohort of 25 to 30 patients with locally advanced or metastatic urothelial carcinoma, treated at Memorial Sloan Kettering on a trial protocol, was included. Peripheral blood mononuclear cells were collected pretreatment and during treatment, with between 1 and 8 total time points per patient. The Qiagen DNeasy Blood extraction kit was used to purify genomic DNA from total PBMCs and from tumor samples. PBMCs were collected pretreatment and during treatment and were isolated and stored as previously described. Each PCR received spiked-in synthetic TCR analog templates so that absolute template abundance could be estimated from read counts. Using the immunoSEQ assay, TCRbeta CDR3 regions were amplified from genomic DNA with bias-controlled V and J gene primers. Rearranged TCRbeta segments were sequenced at approximately 20X coverage. The original methods were these. Clustering was used to correct sequencing errors, and CDR3s were annotated against IMGT so that V, D and J genes could be assigned. Downstream analyses used only productive TCRbeta rearrangements and left out out-of-frame or stop-codon sequences. Clonality was calculated as one minus the Shannon entropy normalized by the log of the number of unique productive sequences. Clones differing between time points or between blood and tumor were identified using Fisher's exact test with Benjamini-Hochberg correction, with an adjusted p below 0.01 applied as the threshold. TCRdb stores this immuneACCESS table with in-frame sequences only. Part of the clones is absent; in the studies checked, under half of the shortfall reflects unresolved V genes, and no reason is known for the rest. The D gene and trimming were derived from the DNA, and the V and J assignments and clone size from that table. This sample gives 55,000 to 80,000 clones in total; 81% of them show up just once. The ten largest clones represent 2.5% to 4% of the sample.

The CDR1 and CDR2 encoded by the germline V gene are SQVTM and ANQGSEA. The CDR3 holds 12 amino acids from the cysteine to the phenylalanine. The DNA shown is the 36-base CDR3, in frame from base 1. Germline trimming amounts to 7 bases on V and 2 bases on J, with 4 as the count of junction bases outside the gene matches. The paper's findings and limits, for the study overall: At 3 weeks after the start of treatment, tumor-associated TCR clones in peripheral blood had expanded more in patients with durable benefit (n of about 20, p = 0.022). Because the sample size was small (n ≈ 31) and many of the analyses were exploratory, the results are meant to be hypothesis-generating. Improved progression-free and overall survival was associated with having pretreatment peripheral blood TCR clonality below the median.

With regard to this clone: It has no known antigen specificity. The sample holds no much larger clone one base away, and base qualities are not on file.

The source material was PBMCs, sampled around atezolizumab (anti-PD-L1) treatment. The TCR comes from a man between 70 and 80 years old with urothelial cancer. The chain couples TRBV29-1 to TRBJ2-5, and TRBD1 aligns with 7 junction nucleotides. The CDR3 in this case is CSAGQEQETQYF. DNA sequence: TGCAGCGCAGGACAGGAACAAGAGACCCAGTACTTC.